This T cell receptor (beta chain) was obtained from a study of control samples from healthy donors and cancer patients. Measured with immunoSEQ multiplex PCR; TCRdb has only the in-frame clones, and not every one. The sample has some 120,000 clones; approximately 90% are singletons. Deletions cut 3 bases from V and 3 bases from J, with 6 bases between. The germline CDR1 and CDR2 sequences are SEHNR and FQNEAQ (reference sequence). The CDR3 contains 12 residues. Specimen: blood. This chain joins TRBV7-9 and TRBJ2-7; D gene unclear. The TCR sequence derives from a woman between 18 and 30 years old in good health. The CDR3 sequence: CASSFPGYEQYF. The CDR3 nucleotides read TGTGCCAGCAGCTTCCCGGGCTACGAGCAGTACTTC.